The TCR beta chain under discussion was sequenced for a study of blood T cell repertoires in COVID-19. Study context: The United States, Italy and Spain were the sources of the acute and convalescent COVID-19 samples.

Authors' data handling: Estimates of nucleated cell counts were drawn from the amplification of reference gene primers. The data were produced by immunoSEQ multiplex PCR, yet TCRdb's version contains in-frame clones alone and is incomplete. The D gene and trimming were derived from the DNA, and the V and J assignments and clone size from that table. This table has 100,000 or so clones, 80% to 95% appearing once. V gave up 4 bases and J gave up 2 bases; unmatched junction bases: 14. Germline V lookup: CDR1 SGHRS, CDR2 YFSETQ. This CDR3 contains 17 residues. Sequencing input: peripheral blood. This chain joins TRBV5-1 and TRBJ2-7, with TRBD1 identical over 8 bases. The origin of this receptor is a man aged 45 to 65 with active COVID-19. The CDR3 DNA is TGCGCCAGCAGCCCGACAGGGGAGGCCGACAGAGCCTACGAGCAGTACTTC. Its translation: CASSPTGEADRAYEQYF.